This T cell receptor (beta chain) appears in the sequencing data of a study of blood T cell repertoires in COVID-19. The CDR3 is 12 residues long. V was cut by 4 bases and J by 8 bases, with 11 bases left in between. Germline values: CDR1 SQVTM, CDR2 ANQGSEA. In this sample, this clone turned up once. Clones were sequenced by immunoSEQ multiplex PCR, and TCRdb holds only the in-frame ones, with some missing. This table holds 18,000 or so clones, 75% to 95% found once. The chain joins TRBV29-1 to TRBJ1-4; D call uncertain. The sequenced material came from peripheral blood. This clonotype originated in a human donor in a cohort sampled during active COVID-19. The CDR3 nucleotides are TGCAGCGTTGGGGAGGTAAAGGAAAAACTGTTTTTT. Its protein is CSVGEVKEKLFF.